One and the same sample provided the 21 T cell receptor beta chains below, sequenced in a study of T-cell memory formation after mild COVID-19. TCRdb fed the 5' RACE reads into MiXCR, producing one record per CDR3 protein. Of 500,000 to 650,000 distinct CDR3 sequences listed, less than 25% are singletons. The specimen sequenced was PBMCs or a T cell subset sorted from them (not recorded which). The receptor source for this set is an adult woman who had mild COVID-19 (a few samples of this study predate the infection). Cell type and time point are not known.

The sample holds a few counts of this clonotype. V usage is TRBV20-1 and J usage is TRBJ2-3; 7 bases fit TRBD2. The CDR3 is 16 amino acids. From germline, CDR1 is DFQATT and CDR2 SNEGSKA (reference sequence). V was clipped by 1 base and J by 0 bases; unmatched bases: 7. DNA for the CDR3: TGCAGTGCTAGAGGGGGGGACTACCCTAGCACAGATACGCAGTATTTT. This codes for CSARGGDYPSTDTQYF.

This clonotype showed up just a few times. The gene calls are TRBV5-1 and TRBJ2-3; 11 bases match TRBD2. Germline V gene lookup returns CDR1 SGHRS and CDR2 YFSETQ. J was trimmed by 1 base and V by 4 bases; bases with no gene match: 11. This CDR3 has 18 residues. The CDR3 DNA sequence: TGCGCCAGCAGCCCCGGACTAGCGGGCCACAAGGGCACAGATACGCAGTATTTT. Translated, it gives CASSPGLAGHKGTDTQYF.

The table lists this clonotype with a few counts. The rearrangement joins TRBV3-1 to TRBJ2-7; 10 nucleotides line up with TRBD1. V shed 3 bases and J 4 bases; nucleotides not matched to a gene: 3. In germline, CDR1 is LGHDT, CDR2 YNNKEL (reference sequence). This CDR3 contains 14 residues. For the CDR3, the DNA is TGTGCCAGCAGCCACTGGGACAGGGGTTACGAGCAGTACTTC. Its protein product is CASSHWDRGYEQYF.

The table lists this clonotype with a few counts. The chain links TRBV19 to TRBJ1-6; weak D call: TRBD1 (5 bases). This CDR3 contains 13 residues. CDR1 and CDR2 (germline): LNHDA, SQIVND (reference sequence). V shed 4 bases and J shed 11 bases, with 12 bases lying between them. The CDR3 sequence is CASSRRPGAPLHF. CDR3 DNA: TGTGCCAGTAGTAGGAGGCCGGGGGCACCCCTCCACTTT.

The chain has TRBV4-2 and TRBJ2-3; D uncertain. CDR3 length: 13 amino acids. The germline CDR1 and CDR2 sequences are LGHNA and YNFKEQ. Trimming removed 1 base from V and 2 bases from J, with 4 bases in between. The CDR3 coding sequence is TGTGCCAGCAGCCAAGCAGCCACAGATACGCAGTATTTT. It translates to CASSQAATDTQYF.

The rearrangement uses TRBV5-1 and TRBJ2-7, with 8 positions matching TRBD2. The CDR3 loop spans 15 amino acids. Looked up from germline, CDR1 is SGHRS and CDR2 is YFSETQ. V was clipped by 4 bases and J by 4 bases; unmatched bases: 10. This CDR3 is CASSPDQAGAYEQYF. CDR3 in DNA: TGCGCCAGCAGCCCCGACCAAGCGGGAGCATACGAGCAGTACTTC.

Here the CDR3 reads CASRRLADTDTQYF. As DNA, the CDR3 is TGTGCCAGCAGGCGACTAGCGGACACAGATACGCAGTATTTT. The chain combines TRBV6-5 with TRBJ2-3; TRBD2 aligns across 9 bases. The germline V gene encodes CDR1 MNHEY and CDR2 SVGAGI. The CDR3 sequence is 14 residues long. J gave up 2 bases and V 6 bases, and 3 bases lay outside the gene matches.

This clonotype was seen a handful of times. The chain joins TRBV7-9 to TRBJ2-1; no definite D call. From germline, CDR1 is SEHNR and CDR2 FQNEAQ (reference sequence). The CDR3 loop spans 15 amino acids. V shed 5 bases and J shed 3 bases, with 14 bases lying between them. Here the CDR3 reads CASSPPAGHYNEQFF. As DNA, the CDR3 is TGTGCCAGCAGCCCGCCCGCCGGGCACTACAATGAGCAGTTCTTC. The whole variable domain, remainder taken from reference TRBV7-9 and TRBJ2-1, is DTGVSQNPRHKITKRGQNVTFRCDPISEHNRLYWYRQTLGQGPEFLTYFQNEAQLEKSRLLSDRFSAERPKGSFSTLEIQRTEQGDSAMYLCASSPPAGHYNEQFFGPGTRLTVL.

V is TRBV6-4 and J is TRBJ2-1; D is possibly TRBD1 (6 bases). CDR3 length: 16 residues. Deletions cut 2 bases from V and 7 bases from J, with 18 bases between. Per germline, CDR1 MRHNA and CDR2 SNTAGT. The CDR3 here is CASSDAWGRGTNEQFF. CDR3 in DNA: TGTGCCAGCAGTGACGCGTGGGGCAGGGGTACGAATGAGCAGTTCTTC.

This clonotype was recorded at least ten times. V and J are TRBV20-1 and TRBJ2-1, with 9 bases identical to TRBD1. The CDR3 is 15 residues long. CDR1 and CDR2 (germline): DFQATT, SNEGSKA (reference sequence). V trimming: 4 bases; J trimming: 5 bases; junction bases outside the gene matches: 9. CDR3 loop: CSATPLGQGHNEQFF. Written as DNA, the CDR3 is TGCAGTGCTACCCCTTTGGGACAGGGACACAATGAGCAGTTCTTC.

The chain is built from TRBV7-9 and TRBJ2-3; 7 bases match TRBD1. Per the germline V gene, CDR1 is SEHNR and CDR2 is FQNEAQ (reference sequence). The CDR3 covers 14 residues. J lost 3 bases, V lost 7 bases, and 7 bases had no gene match. CDR3 residues: CASTPGTVTDTQYF. In nucleotides, the CDR3 is TGTGCCAGCACCCCAGGGACAGTAACAGATACGCAGTATTTT.

This clonotype occurred a few times. The chain combines TRBV4-1 with TRBJ2-7, with TRBD1 identical over 7 bases. Trimming at V came to 1 base and at J to 5 bases, leaving 8 bases not matched to a gene. CDR3 length equals 15 residues. Germline lookup yields CDR1 MGHRA and CDR2 YSYEKL. CDR3 amino acids: CASSQAGQPANEQYF. For the CDR3, the DNA is TGCGCCAGCAGCCAAGCGGGACAGCCAGCCAACGAGCAGTACTTC.

This clonotype was seen ten or more times. This sequence joins TRBV12-3 or TRBV12-4 and TRBJ2-5; D is undetermined. The CDR3 runs to 14 residues. The germline V and J ends were trimmed by 3 bases and 1 base, with 9 bases remaining between them. The CDR3 loop reads CASSLGGSQETQYF. The CDR3 bases are TGTGCCAGCAGTTTGGGCGGCAGCCAAGAGACCCAGTACTTC.

The chain uses TRBV7-2 and TRBJ2-1; possibly TRBD2 for D (5 bases). This CDR3 comprises 12 residues. Germline V gene sequence: CDR1 SGHTA, CDR2 FQGNSA. Trimming pared 0 bases from V and 12 bases from J, leaving 9 bases between. In nucleotides, the CDR3 is TGTGCCAGCAGCTTAGCGACGGGGAGGCAGTTCTTC. This codes for CASSLATGRQFF.

This clonotype was picked up a small number of times. The chain is built from TRBV3-1 and TRBJ2-3; the match to TRBD2 covers 10 bases. Germline assignment: CDR1 LGHDT and CDR2 YNNKEL (reference sequence). This CDR3 region has 15 residues. V trimming: 3 bases; J trimming: 4 bases; junction bases outside the gene matches: 4. CDR3 DNA sequence: TGTGCCAGCAGCCATCTAGCGGGAGTGGCAGATACGCAGTATTTT. It specifies CASSHLAGVADTQYF.

This clonotype was counted between two and nine times. This chain joins TRBV3-1 and TRBJ2-1; TRBD2 agrees at 11 bases. This CDR3 spans 17 amino acids. V lost 4 bases to trimming and J lost 4 bases; unmatched junction nucleotides: 9. The germline CDR1 and CDR2 sequences are LGHDT and YNNKEL (reference sequence). The CDR3 protein is CASSLRRRLAGYNEQFF. The CDR3 DNA is TGTGCCAGCAGCCTCCGCCGAAGACTAGCGGGGTACAATGAGCAGTTCTTC.

This clonotype was counted between two and nine times. The chain joins TRBV7-2 to TRBJ2-5; D ambiguous. The CDR3 is 15 amino acids. V lost 0 bases and J lost 2, with 10 bases in between. The V gene's germline CDR1 is SGHTA and CDR2 FQGNSA. The CDR3 protein is CASSLAGSYQETQYF. As DNA, the CDR3 is TGTGCCAGCAGCTTAGCGGGCAGCTATCAAGAGACCCAGTACTTC.

This chain uses TRBV10-3 with TRBJ1-2; D uncertain. Germline CDR1 and CDR2: ENHRY and SYGVKD. This CDR3 region has 13 residues. Trimming shortened V by 11 bases and J by 4 bases, and 17 bases separated the two germline ends. CDR3: CASGRELTYGYTF. The CDR3 coding sequence is TGTGCCTCCGGACGCGAACTCACCTATGGCTACACCTTC.

This chain joins TRBV2 and TRBJ2-1, with TRBD2 identical over 14 bases. Trimming at V came to 3 bases and at J to 0 bases, leaving 10 bases not matched to a gene. The length of the CDR3 is 20 residues. Germline V lookup: CDR1 SNHLY, CDR2 FYNNEI. The CDR3 sequence: CASSETMGLAGDYSYNEQFF. CDR3 bases: TGTGCCAGCAGTGAGACTATGGGACTAGCGGGGGATTACTCCTACAATGAGCAGTTCTTC.

This clonotype has only a few counts. This chain uses TRBV18 with TRBJ2-3; tentatively, D is TRBD2 (6 bases). This CDR3 has 19 residues. With 4 bases removed from V and 1 base from J, the gap between germline ends came to 24 bases. Germline-derived CDR1 and CDR2 are KGHSH and LQKENI. The CDR3 coding sequence is TGTGCCAGCTCACTTACTTGGGGCGGGGAACTGACTCGCACAGATACGCAGTATTTT. As protein: CASSLTWGGELTRTDTQYF.

This clonotype occurred a few times. This chain joins TRBV5-1 and TRBJ1-4; D is unclear. In germline, CDR1 is SGHRS, CDR2 YFSETQ. Trimming removed 3 bases from V and 8 bases from J, with 11 bases in between. The CDR3 spans 13 residues. CDR3 nucleotides: TGCGCCAGCAGCTCTACCGGGAGCGAAAAACTGTTTTTT. It specifies CASSSTGSEKLFF.